These 30 T cell receptor beta chains originate from one sample sequenced in a study of blood T cell repertoires in COVID-19. Sequencing used immunoSEQ multiplex PCR; TCRdb keeps in-frame clones, though not all of them. The data contain roughly 50,000 clones, just over 90% of them singletons. Material: peripheral blood. Every receptor here comes from a woman aged 40 to 50 with active COVID-19.

The V call is TRBV5-1, the J call TRBJ2-1; 8 nucleotides align to TRBD2. This CDR3 has 15 residues. Germline-derived CDR1 and CDR2 are SGHRS and YFSETQ. The V gene end was trimmed by 2 bases and the J gene end by 0 bases; junction bases not matched to a gene: 1. Written as DNA, the CDR3 is TGCGCCAGCAGCTTCGGGACTAGCTCCTACAATGAGCAGTTCTTC. Encoded protein: CASSFGTSSYNEQFF.

V usage is TRBV27 and J usage is TRBJ2-1, with a tentative D call TRBD1 (6 bases). Germline lookup yields CDR1 MNHEY and CDR2 SMNVEV (reference sequence). The CDR3 is made up of 14 amino acids. V lost 4 bases, J lost 5 bases, and 12 bases lay in between. In DNA, the CDR3 is TGTGCCAGCAGTTCCGGACAGATCAACAATGAGCAGTTCTTC. Translated: CASSSGQINNEQFF.

V is TRBV5-1 and J is TRBJ1-6, with TRBD1 identical over 7 bases. The CDR3 runs 15 residues. The germline gives CDR1 SGHRS, CDR2 YFSETQ. Germline trimming cut 4 bases from V and 9 bases from J; bases unmatched to any gene: 10. CDR3 in amino acids: CASSQEGQRTSPLHF. The DNA of the CDR3 is TGCGCCAGCAGCCAGGAGGGACAGAGAACTTCACCCCTCCACTTT.

This chain uses TRBV19 with TRBJ1-1; D is possibly TRBD1 (5 bases). The CDR3 is 11 residues long. Trimming took 10 bases from V and 5 from J, leaving 11 bases between them. Germline CDR1 is LNHDA and CDR2 is SQIVND (reference sequence). The CDR3 reads CATRGGTEAFF. Here the CDR3 DNA reads TGTGCCACCCGGGGGGGGACTGAAGCTTTCTTT.

J is TRBJ2-1 and V is TRBV7-2; 9 positions agree with TRBD2. The V segment lost 1 base and the J segment 6 bases; nucleotides outside the gene matches: 4. Germline-derived CDR1 and CDR2 are SGHTA and FQGNSA. CDR3 length equals 15 residues. This chain's CDR3 is CASSLGTSAFNEQFF. In nucleotides, the CDR3 is TGTGCCAGCAGCTTAGGGACTAGCGCCTTCAATGAGCAGTTCTTC.

The chain recombines TRBV7-2 with TRBJ2-3, with 14 bases that match TRBD2. Trimming cost V 5 bases and J 6 bases; bases outside gene matches: 16. The CDR3 totals 19 residues. Germline CDR1 is SGHTA and CDR2 is FQGNSA. The CDR3, as DNA: TGTGCCAGCAGCCCGGGACTAGCGGGGGCCGGCCGGTTATCGGATACGCAGTATTTT. Translating it yields CASSPGLAGAGRLSDTQYF.

This clone has a single count. The chain carries TRBV4-2 and TRBJ2-1; 14 bases align to TRBD2. This CDR3 region has 17 residues. Trimming removed 4 bases from V and 5 bases from J; junction bases left unmatched: 7. Per germline, CDR1 LGHNA and CDR2 YNFKEQ. The CDR3 DNA reads TGTGCCAGCAGCCTACGACTAGCGGGGGGGCCCAACAATGAGCAGTTCTTC. It codes for CASSLRLAGGPNNEQFF.

The V gene is TRBV4-2, the J gene TRBJ2-5; 7 nucleotides line up with TRBD1. This CDR3 is 14 amino acids long. Germline CDR1 is LGHNA and CDR2 is YNFKEQ. Trimming cost V 5 bases and J 5 bases; bases outside gene matches: 8. The CDR3, as DNA: TGTGCCAGCAGCTCGTCCGGGACAGCGGAGACCCAGTACTTC. Amino acid sequence: CASSSSGTAETQYF.

This chain uses TRBV29-1 with TRBJ1-2; possibly TRBD1 for D (6 bases). The CDR3 length is 12 residues. The V gene lost 6 bases and the J gene lost 4 bases, with 12 bases spanning the gap. CDR1 is SQVTM and CDR2 is ANQGSEA in the germline V gene. The CDR3: CSVGQLIYGYTF. Here the CDR3 DNA reads TGCAGCGTCGGACAGCTTATCTATGGCTACACCTTC.

This chain uses TRBV27 with TRBJ2-7; 13 bases agree with TRBD2. The CDR3 totals 16 residues. Germline CDR1 MNHEY, CDR2 SMNVEV (reference sequence). The trim removed 7 bases at V and 2 bases at J, leaving 8 bases unmatched. In DNA form, the CDR3 reads TGTGCCAGCACCCCGACTAGCGGGGGGCCTCCCTACGAGCAGTACTTC. It specifies CASTPTSGGPPYEQYF.

The chain's CDR3 is CASSDGLGYDNEQFF. The CDR3 region has the DNA TGTGCCAGCAGTGATGGACTGGGTTACGACAATGAGCAGTTCTTC. The chain uses TRBV2 and TRBJ2-1, with a tentative D call TRBD2 (5 bases). Trimming cost V 3 bases and J 5 bases, with 14 bases left between them. Germline V gene lookup returns CDR1 SNHLY and CDR2 FYNNEI. The CDR3 runs 15 residues.

The chain links TRBV10-3 to TRBJ1-1, with TRBD1 matching over 7 bases. This CDR3 has 17 residues. Germline V gene data show CDR1 as ENHRY and CDR2 as SYGVKD. Unmatched junction bases numbered 19, after V lost 10 bases and J lost 2 bases. This CDR3 reads CATRHSPGQDSNTEAFF. CDR3 DNA: TGTGCCACCCGTCACTCACCCGGACAGGATTCTAACACTGAAGCTTTCTTT.

The chain links TRBV3-1 (or the pseudogene TRBV3-2) to TRBJ1-2; maybe TRBD1 (5 bases). Trimming pared 5 bases from V and 4 bases from J, leaving 20 bases between. The CDR3 is 16 amino acids. Germline CDR1 is LGHDT and CDR2 is YNNKEL (reference sequence). CDR3 in amino acids: CASSFRGGRATYGYTF. The CDR3 coding sequence is TGTGCCAGCAGCTTTAGGGGCGGACGAGCAACCTATGGCTACACCTTC.

This clone appeared once. The chain combines TRBV19 with TRBJ2-3; D is possibly TRBD1 (5 bases). CDR1 and CDR2 (germline): LNHDA, SQIVND (reference sequence). Trimming cost V 6 bases and J 4 bases, with 14 bases left between them. This CDR3 contains 14 residues. CDR3 DNA: TGTGCCAGTAGGCCGCAGGGAAGCCCAGATACGCAGTATTTT. Translated, it gives CASRPQGSPDTQYF.

The rearrangement joins TRBV7-2 to TRBJ2-3, with 8 bases fitting TRBD1. V was clipped by 5 bases and J by 3 bases; unmatched bases: 4. This CDR3 region has 14 residues. Germline V gene data show CDR1 as SGHTA and CDR2 as FQGNSA. CDR3 residues: CASSPGQGTDTQYF. For the CDR3, the DNA is TGTGCCAGCAGCCCCGGACAGGGAACAGATACGCAGTATTTT. Based on the CDR3 plus reference TRBV7-2 and TRBJ2-3, the full variable domain is GAGVSQSPSNKVTEKGKDVELRCDPISGHTALYWYRQSLGQGLEFLIYFQGNSAPDKSGLPSDRFSAERTGGSVSTLTIQRTQQEDSAVYLCASSPGQGTDTQYFGPGTRLTVL.

This chain links TRBV11-3 with TRBJ2-7; D possibly corresponds to TRBD2 (6 bases). CDR1 is SGHNT, CDR2 YENEEA, per germline. This CDR3 spans 15 amino acids. Trimming removed 2 bases from V and 2 bases from J, with 13 bases in between. The CDR3 loop reads CASSLLQGGTYEQYF. The CDR3 DNA sequence: TGTGCCAGCAGCTTATTGCAGGGCGGGACCTACGAGCAGTACTTC. Complete variable domain (other parts from reference TRBV11-3 and TRBJ2-7): EAGVVQSPRYKIIEKKQPVAFWCNPISGHNTLYWYLQNLGQGPELLIRYENEEAVDDSQLPKDRFSAERLKGVDSTLKIQPAELGDSAVYLCASSLLQGGTYEQYFGPGTRLTVT.

This clone came up once. The rearrangement links TRBV21-1 to TRBJ1-3; TRBD1 is the table's D call, not checked against the DNA. TRBV21-1 is a recognized pseudogene. The CDR3 runs to 17 residues. CDR3 sequence reads: CASSTTLQGHSGNTIYF. The DNA of the CDR3 is TGTGCCAGCAGCACGACCTTACAGGGACACTCTGGAAACACCATATATTTT.

This rearrangement joins TRBV5-6 to TRBJ1-1; 9 positions match TRBD1. Germline V CDR1 and CDR2: SGHDT, YYEEEE. The junction had 6 bases not matched to a gene; V was cut back by 6 bases and J by 0 bases. The CDR3 covers 15 residues. The CDR3 here is CASTGTGHLNTEAFF. The DNA of the CDR3 is TGTGCCAGCACTGGGACAGGGCATTTGAACACTGAAGCTTTCTTT.

J is TRBJ2-3 and V is TRBV7-2; 9 bases map to TRBD1. The V gene's germline CDR1 is SGHTA and CDR2 FQGNSA. V shed 6 bases, J shed 6 bases, and the junction held 10 bases outside the gene matches. The CDR3 contains 15 residues. CDR3 DNA: TGTGCCAGCAGACCCACAGGGGGCCTCAGGGATACGCAGTATTTT. Amino acid sequence: CASRPTGGLRDTQYF.

J is TRBJ2-5 and V is TRBV7-9; no firm D call. Germline assignment: CDR1 SEHNR and CDR2 FQNEAQ (reference sequence). Deletions cut 6 bases from V and 2 bases from J, with 10 bases between. The CDR3 is made up of 13 amino acids. CDR3 region: CASSFTVQETQYF. CDR3 DNA sequence: TGTGCCAGCAGTTTTACAGTACAAGAGACCCAGTACTTC.

The chain couples TRBV6-5 to TRBJ1-1; TRBD1 matches at 7 bases. The CDR3 length is 14 residues. V trimming: 6 bases; J trimming: 5 bases; junction bases outside the gene matches: 9. Germline lookup yields CDR1 MNHEY and CDR2 SVGAGI. In DNA form, the CDR3 reads TGTGCCAGCAGAGAGAGGGGGCGAGGGACTGAAGCTTTCTTT. Translating gives CASRERGRGTEAFF.

J is TRBJ1-1 and V is TRBV6-5; possible D gene TRBD1, 5 bases. Germline CDR1 MNHEY, CDR2 SVGAGI. The CDR3 sequence is 12 residues long. Trimming shortened V by 5 bases and J by 7 bases, and 11 bases separated the two germline ends. The CDR3 sequence: CASSRGENEAFF. CDR3 in DNA: TGTGCCAGCAGTCGGGGGGAAAATGAAGCTTTCTTT.

This chain joins TRBV30 and TRBJ2-6; tentative D call: TRBD1 (5 bases). The V end was cut by 1 base, the J end by 4 bases, with 14 bases between. Germline V CDR1 and CDR2: GTSNPN, SVGIG (reference sequence). The CDR3 is made up of 16 amino acids. The CDR3 loop reads CAWSGSTGAGANVLTF. In DNA, the CDR3 is TGTGCCTGGAGTGGGTCAACAGGCGCCGGGGCCAACGTCCTGACTTTC.

The chain links TRBV7-8 to TRBJ1-2; 11 positions agree with TRBD1. Germline V gene lookup returns CDR1 SGHVS and CDR2 FQNEAQ. This CDR3 region has 16 residues. V shed 5 bases and J 8 bases; nucleotides not matched to a gene: 13. Here the CDR3 reads CASSMEGQGGIGGYTF. As DNA, the CDR3 is TGTGCCAGCAGCATGGAGGGACAGGGGGGTATTGGGGGCTACACCTTC.

The chain combines TRBV7-2 with TRBJ2-4; 8 bases fit TRBD1. The germline gives CDR1 SGHTA, CDR2 FQGNSA. The CDR3 extends over 14 amino acids. The ends lost 5 bases at V and 7 bases at J; junction bases unmatched: 7. The CDR3, as DNA: TGTGCCAGCAGCGGGACAGGCGGTAAGAACATTCAGTACTTC. Its translation: CASSGTGGKNIQYF.

V and J are TRBV5-1 and TRBJ2-1; the match to TRBD2 covers 8 bases. The CDR3 spans 18 residues. CDR1 SGHRS and CDR2 YFSETQ come from the germline V gene. The J segment lost 5 bases and the V segment lost 3 bases, leaving 16 bases of the junction unmatched. CDR3 DNA sequence: TGCGCCAGCAGCTCGGAGCCCGCCCCCGGGGGGGGTCACAATGAGCAGTTCTTC. Translated: CASSSEPAPGGGHNEQFF.

This sequence joins TRBV11-3 and TRBJ2-2; D unresolved. This CDR3 is 16 amino acids long. V lost 1 base, J lost 0 bases, and 9 bases lay in between. CDR1 is SGHNT and CDR2 is YENEEA in the germline V gene. In DNA, the CDR3 is TGTGCCAGCAGCTTAGCGGCAGGCGCGAACACCGGGGAGCTGTTTTTT. This translates into CASSLAAGANTGELFF.

The chain is built from TRBV5-5 and TRBJ2-2, with 7 bases aligning to TRBD1. V lost 2 bases to trimming and J lost 7 bases; unmatched junction nucleotides: 11. The CDR3 has 16 amino acids. CDR1 and CDR2 from the germline V gene are SGHKS and YYEKEE (reference sequence). CDR3 sequence: CASSFCRTGVCGELFF. CDR3 coding DNA: TGTGCCAGCAGCTTTTGTCGAACAGGGGTATGCGGGGAGCTGTTTTTT.

This rearrangement joins TRBV19 to TRBJ2-2; D not certain. The germline gives CDR1 LNHDA, CDR2 SQIVND (reference sequence). The CDR3 length is 15 residues. The V end was cut by 0 bases, the J end by 1 base, with 6 bases between. The CDR3 nucleotides are TGTGCCAGTAGTATAGAGCCGGGGAACACCGGGGAGCTGTTTTTT. Translated, it gives CASSIEPGNTGELFF.

The rearrangement uses TRBV19 and TRBJ1-5, with D perhaps TRBD1 (5 bases). The CDR3 is 14 amino acids. CDR1 is LNHDA, CDR2 SQIVND, per germline (reference sequence). Between the trimmed V and J ends, which lost 7 bases and 7 bases, there was a span of 17 bases. In DNA form, the CDR3 reads TGTGCCAGTACCCCCACGGGGGGGAACCAGCCCCAGCATTTT. Translating gives CASTPTGGNQPQHF.